The 5 T cell receptor beta chains presented below share a single source sample, sequenced in a study of neurological immune-mediated disorders. TCRdb passed the 5' RACE reads through MiXCR, listing each CDR3 protein once. Of about 120,000 distinct CDR3 sequences listed, more than 2.5% are singletons. The sequencing input was PBMCs. Receptors originate from a woman aged 25-40 years with multiple sclerosis.

This clonotype was counted at least ten times. This sequence joins TRBV6-2 or TRBV6-3 and TRBJ2-2; tentative D call: TRBD1 (6 bases). CDR1 MNHEY and CDR2 SVGEGT come from the germline V gene. Trimming cost V 8 bases and J 3 bases, with 10 bases left between them. This CDR3 has 13 residues. CDR3 nucleotides: TGTGCCAGCGACAGGTGGGACACCGGGGAGCTGTTTTTT. Translated: CASDRWDTGELFF.

This sequence joins TRBV20-1 and TRBJ1-3; unclear D gene. The CDR3 is made up of 11 amino acids. Germline V gene lookup returns CDR1 DFQATT and CDR2 SNEGSKA (reference sequence). V was trimmed by 8 bases and J by 0 bases, leaving 5 bases between them. CDR3 coding DNA: TGCAGTCTCTTCTCTGGAAACACCATATATTTT. As protein: CSLFSGNTIYF.

This clonotype was observed at least ten times. The rearrangement joins TRBV7-2 to TRBJ2-3, with D possibly matching TRBD1 (5 bases). The CDR3 loop spans 14 amino acids. The germline gives CDR1 SGHTA, CDR2 FQGNSA. The V end was cut by 7 bases, the J end by 0 bases, with 11 bases between. Here the CDR3 reads CASTATASTDTQYF. In DNA, the CDR3 is TGTGCCAGCACGGCGACAGCCAGCACAGATACGCAGTATTTT.

This clonotype was detected many times. The chain recombines TRBV7-2 with TRBJ1-6; possibly TRBD1 for D (5 bases). This CDR3 contains 15 residues. V was trimmed by 1 base and J by 8 bases, leaving 12 bases between them. Germline-derived CDR1 and CDR2 are SGHTA and FQGNSA. The CDR3 sequence is CASSLDYRRDSPLHF. The CDR3 DNA reads as TGTGCCAGCAGCTTAGACTACAGGAGAGATTCACCCCTCCACTTT.

This clonotype has ten or more counts. This chain uses TRBV6-5 with TRBJ1-2; 8 bases align to TRBD1. The germline V gene encodes CDR1 MNHEY and CDR2 SVGAGI. V lost 6 bases and J lost 4; bases outside the gene matches: 7. CDR3 length: 14 residues. CDR3: CASRPRGPFYGYTF. Here the CDR3 DNA reads TGTGCCAGCAGACCCAGGGGGCCGTTCTATGGCTACACCTTC.